This TCR beta chain is drawn from a study of blood T cells in healthy people across ages (dated by TCRdb to between 2014 and 2017). At the level of the whole study: In model experiments, roughly one uniquely barcoded TCR beta cDNA molecule per two T cells was captured by template switching. To track age-related changes in TCR beta repertoire diversity, the study relied on deep sequencing normalized with unique cDNA molecular identifiers. Four age groups were formed from the donors: young (average approximately 16 years), middle-aged (around 39), aged (roughly 56) and long-lived (82). To avoid experimental bias, donors of different ages were distributed randomly across sequencing lanes. The study analyzed two additional independent replicas of 1 million unique cDNA reads from the same blood draw for two donors, one aged 18 to 30 and one aged 80 or older. Broad study findings and their caveats: Conclusive comparison of naive and antigen-experienced compartments was prevented by the profiling of bulk unsorted PBMCs. The CMV infection status of donors was not known, potentially confounding age-related changes in expanded clonotypes. Observed TCR beta diversity correlated strongly with the percentage of naive T cells measured by flow cytometry. As age increased, observed TCR beta diversity per million T cells dropped in a roughly linear way, and a significant reduction was already evident by age about 40. Estimates of total diversity based on one million sequenced T cells were considered lower bounds and underestimates. Compared with the aged group, the long-lived group had more naive CD4+ T cells, fewer expanded clones and increased TCR diversity, a pattern suggesting age selection.

CDR1 and CDR2, looked up from the germline V gene (reference sequence), are SEHNR and FQNEAQ. The CDR3 contains 13 residues, cysteine and phenylalanine counted. Only the CDR3 DNA is retained, 39 bases long and in frame from the first base. The protocol used for the library was 5' RACE. Sequencing used an Illumina HiSeq 2500. A second PCR of roughly 7 to 11 cycles was performed with a sample-barcoded 5' primer and a J-beta primer mix. A unique molecular identifier was introduced onto each TCR beta cDNA molecule by a template-switch 5' adaptor carrying 12 random nucleotides. At least 2.5 million CDR3-containing paired-end reads were obtained from each sample. The Mint cDNA synthesis kit, primed by a TRBC-specific oligonucleotide, was used to synthesize first-strand cDNA from all RNA. Following uracil-DNA glycosylase treatment, all cDNA underwent a first 18-cycle PCR with the universal primers M1SS and BC2_uni_R. As for the authors' bioinformatics: For normalization, 1 million high-quality reads were randomly selected from each sample, with every read carrying a distinct molecular identifier. Instead of being binned into consensus sequences, reads with shared molecular identifiers were discarded. CDR3 identification, clonotype clustering and error correction used MiTCR with a Q25 quality threshold and the strictest error-elimination algorithm. A nonparametric unseen species model with Euler transformation was used to estimate lower-bound total TCR beta diversity. The public sequencing data were trimmed at Q25 with fastp and processed into clonotypes with MiXCR by TCRdb, which kept only in-frame beta chains. A single entry per CDR3 protein holds the most common genes and DNA from its merged rows. Here the V and J calls rest on TCRdb's processing, not on the authors' analysis. For this sample there are fewer than 800,000 distinct CDR3 sequences; around half appear just once. Around 32% of the sample belongs to the ten largest clones.

The donors were roughly 39 Caucasian individuals from Russia, aged 6 to 90 years, who were systemically healthy. Each donor gave 8 to 10 milliliters of peripheral blood, drawn into EDTA-treated Vacutainer tubes. Ficoll-Paque density-gradient centrifugation was used to isolate PBMCs, with at least 6.5 million per sample. Trizol reagent was used to extract total RNA from the PBMCs, yielding at least 5.5 micrograms per sample. The percentages of naive CD45RAhigh/CD27high T cells were determined by flow cytometry on a PBMC aliquot from every donor. This clonotype was observed a single time. Its antigen is currently not known. No much larger clonotype is one base removed from it; base qualities were not supplied. One read yields weak evidence.

Input material: blood. The chain joins TRBV7-9 to TRBJ2-4; the D segment could be TRBD2, given 6 matching bases. The end of the DNA fits TRBJ2-7 better, so the J call may be wrong. The source of this sequence is a woman aged 60 to 75 in good health. In nucleotides, the sequence is TGTGCCAGCAGCCCTTCTAGCGAATACGAGCAGTACTTC. It translates as CASSPSSEYEQYF.